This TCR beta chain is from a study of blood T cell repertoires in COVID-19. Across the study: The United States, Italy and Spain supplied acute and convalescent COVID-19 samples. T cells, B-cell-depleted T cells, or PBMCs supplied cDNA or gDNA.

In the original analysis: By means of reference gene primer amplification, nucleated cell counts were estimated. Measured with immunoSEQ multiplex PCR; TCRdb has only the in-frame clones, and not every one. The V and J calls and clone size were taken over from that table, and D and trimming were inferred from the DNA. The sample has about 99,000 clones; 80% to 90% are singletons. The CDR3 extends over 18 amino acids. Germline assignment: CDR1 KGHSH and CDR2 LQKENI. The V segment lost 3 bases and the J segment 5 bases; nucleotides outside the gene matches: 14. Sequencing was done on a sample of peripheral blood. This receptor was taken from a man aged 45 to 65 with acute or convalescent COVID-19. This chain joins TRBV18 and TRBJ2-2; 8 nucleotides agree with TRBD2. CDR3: CASSPKDLSGTSTGELFF. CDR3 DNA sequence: TGTGCCAGCTCACCGAAAGACCTTAGCGGGACTTCTACCGGGGAGCTGTTTTTT. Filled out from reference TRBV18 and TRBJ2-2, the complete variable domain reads NAGVMQNPRHLVRRRGQEARLRCSPMKGHSHVYWYRQLPEEGLKFMVYLQKENIIDESGMPKERFSAEFPKEGPSILRIQQVVRGDSAAYFCASSPKDLSGTSTGELFFGEGSRLTVL.